This TCR beta chain was retrieved from a study of STAT5B mutations in CD4+ large granular lymphocyte leukemia. Study results and caveats: Main leukemic clonotypes were patient-specific, but roughly 25% appeared at low frequency elsewhere. Patient CD4-sorted repertoires looked more clonal than healthy CD4+ repertoires, even without putative leukemic clones.

Buffy coats from healthy blood donors served as controls. V was pared by 7 bases and J by 2 bases, with 5 bases of the junction left unmatched. The length of the CDR3 is 13 residues. The V gene's germline CDR1 is SGHRS and CDR2 YFSETQ. Authors' data handling: Productive clonotypes were detectable down to 2.59 x 10-5 frequency. The table came from immunoSEQ multiplex PCR; TCRdb's copy has only in-frame clones and leaves some out. V, J and clone size were drawn from that table, and D and trimming were deduced from the DNA. The table records fewer than 35,000 clones, around 70% of them present only once. Concerning this clone: The antigen is not known.

Sequencing was performed on CD4+ T cells from blood buffy coats. This chain links TRBV5-1 with TRBJ2-5; 7 bases agree with TRBD2. The receptor was isolated from a human donor in good health. CDR3 amino acids: CASHLGGQETQYF. DNA for the CDR3: TGCGCCAGCCACCTGGGGGGGCAAGAGACCCAGTACTTC.